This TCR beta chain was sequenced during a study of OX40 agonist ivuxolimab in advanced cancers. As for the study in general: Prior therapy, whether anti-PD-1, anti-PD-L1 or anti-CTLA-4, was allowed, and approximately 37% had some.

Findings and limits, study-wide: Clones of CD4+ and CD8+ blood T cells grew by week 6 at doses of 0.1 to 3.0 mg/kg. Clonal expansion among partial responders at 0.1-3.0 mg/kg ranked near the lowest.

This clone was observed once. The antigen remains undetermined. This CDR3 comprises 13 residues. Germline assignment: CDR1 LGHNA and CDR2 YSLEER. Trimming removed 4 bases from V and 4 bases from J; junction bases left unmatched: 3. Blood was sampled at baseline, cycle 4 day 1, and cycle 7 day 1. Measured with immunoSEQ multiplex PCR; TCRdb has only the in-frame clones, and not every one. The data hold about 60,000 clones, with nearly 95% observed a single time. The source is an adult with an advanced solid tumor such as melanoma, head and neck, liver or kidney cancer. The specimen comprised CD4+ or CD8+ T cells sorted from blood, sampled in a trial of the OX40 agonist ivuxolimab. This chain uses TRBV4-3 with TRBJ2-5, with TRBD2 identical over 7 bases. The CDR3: CASSPAGVETQYF. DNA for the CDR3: TGCGCCAGCAGCCCGGCGGGAGTAGAGACCCAGTACTTC.